The 6 T cell receptor beta chains in this list originate from one sample, sequenced in a study of T-cell reconstitution after alpha-beta-depleted transplantation in children. As it was prepared, the TCRbeta library received unique molecular identifiers. TCRdb reprocessed the PCR reads via MiXCR and lists one record per CDR3 protein. The sample lists 90,000 to 100,000 distinct CDR3 sequences, more than 9% occurring once. Sample: PBMCs from the stem cell graft donor, taken from the stem cell graft. The origin of the receptors is a human donor who donated a stem cell graft to a child with inherited bone marrow failure.

This clonotype was observed a handful of times. The V and J genes are TRBV18 and TRBJ2-1; 7 bases map to TRBD1. From germline, CDR1 is KGHSH and CDR2 LQKENI. Unmatched junction bases numbered 9, after V lost 6 bases and J lost 4 bases. The length of the CDR3 is 15 residues. CDR3 nucleotides: TGTGCCAGCTCTCCGGACAGGATAAGGTACAATGAGCAGTTCTTC. Protein: CASSPDRIRYNEQFF.

V gene TRBV7-2 combines with J gene TRBJ2-1, with D unclear. V was pared by 8 bases and J by 2 bases, with 4 bases between. The germline CDR1 and CDR2 sequences are SGHTA and FQGNSA. The CDR3 is 11 amino acids. In nucleotides, the CDR3 is TGTGCCAGCGGAACCTACAATGAGCAGTTCTTC. Translating it yields CASGTYNEQFF.

This clonotype has a count of ten or more. The chain carries TRBV7-9 and TRBJ2-1, with 10 bases fitting TRBD1. CDR1 and CDR2 (germline): SEHNR, FQNEAQ (reference sequence). The V and J ends lost 2 bases and 7 bases, in that order; junction bases with no gene match: 5. CDR3 length equals 15 residues. CDR3 DNA: TGTGCCAGCAGCTTACCCGGACAGGGGGTGAATGAGCAGTTCTTC. Amino acid sequence: CASSLPGQGVNEQFF.

This clonotype was observed many times. This chain links TRBV29-1 with TRBJ2-1, with a possible D match to TRBD1 (6 bases). Trimming removed 0 bases at V and 0 bases at J, with 12 bases between. The CDR3 contains 16 residues. Germline CDR1 is SQVTM and CDR2 is ANQGSEA. Here the CDR3 DNA reads TGCAGCGTTGAAGAGGCAACAGGGAACTCCTACAATGAGCAGTTCTTC. This codes for CSVEEATGNSYNEQFF.

This clonotype appeared a few times. The rearrangement links TRBV7-9 to TRBJ1-2; the D gene is possibly TRBD1 (5 bases). Germline V gives CDR1 SEHNR, CDR2 FQNEAQ (reference sequence). V was pared by 2 bases and J by 4 bases, with 17 bases between. The CDR3 extends over 16 amino acids. The CDR3 DNA reads TGTGCCAGCAGCTTATTCCGAGGACAACCTCCCTATGGCTACACCTTC. This translates into CASSLFRGQPPYGYTF.

The chain has TRBV18 and TRBJ2-1; a weak D match, TRBD2 (5 bases). The CDR3 covers 15 residues. Deletions cut 1 base from V and 3 bases from J, with 10 bases between. Germline CDR1 reads KGHSH; CDR2 reads LQKENI. This CDR3 reads CASSPRAGYYNEQFF. CDR3 in DNA: TGTGCCAGCTCACCACGGGCGGGTTACTACAATGAGCAGTTCTTC.